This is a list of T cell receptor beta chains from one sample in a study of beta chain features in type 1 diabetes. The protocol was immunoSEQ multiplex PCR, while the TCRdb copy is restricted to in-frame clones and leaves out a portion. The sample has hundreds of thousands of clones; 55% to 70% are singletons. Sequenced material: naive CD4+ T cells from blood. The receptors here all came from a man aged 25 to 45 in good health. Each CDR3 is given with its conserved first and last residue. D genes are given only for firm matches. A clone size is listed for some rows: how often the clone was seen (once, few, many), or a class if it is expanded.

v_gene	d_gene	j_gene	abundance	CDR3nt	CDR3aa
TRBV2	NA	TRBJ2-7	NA	TGTGCCAGCAGTTCCAGGGGTAACGAGCAGTACTTC	CASSSRGNEQYF
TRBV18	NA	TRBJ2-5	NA	TGTGCCAGCTCACCAGGTCAGCAGTTACAAGAGACCCAGTACTTC	CASSPGQQLQETQYF
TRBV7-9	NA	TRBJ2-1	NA	TGTGCCAGCAGCTTAGGGCAGCGCAATGAGCAGTTCTTC	CASSLGQRNEQFF
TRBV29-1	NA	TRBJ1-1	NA	TGCAGCCCCCAGCGGGACACTGAAGCTTTCTTT	CSPQRDTEAFF
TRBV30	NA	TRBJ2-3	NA	TGTGCCTGCTACAGGGCTAGCCGGAGTGGGGATACGCAGTATTTT	CACYRASRSGDTQYF
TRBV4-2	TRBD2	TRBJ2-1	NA	TGTGCCAGCAGCCTAGGCGACGGACTAGCGGTGGTGGAGGATGAGCAGTTCTTC	CASSLGDGLAVVEDEQFF
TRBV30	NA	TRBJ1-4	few	TGTGCCTGGAGTACCCGTACTAATGAAAAACTGTTTTTT	CAWSTRTNEKLFF
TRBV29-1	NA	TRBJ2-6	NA	TGCAGCGTTGATACTGGGGCCAACGTCCTGACTTTC	CSVDTGANVLTF
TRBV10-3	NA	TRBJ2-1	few	TGTGCCATGAGGGAAGACCTCTACAATGAGCAGTTCTTC	CAMREDLYNEQFF
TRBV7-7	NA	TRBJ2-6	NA	TGTGCCAGCAGCAGCGGACAGTCTGGGGCCAACGTCCTGACTTTC	CASSSGQSGANVLTF
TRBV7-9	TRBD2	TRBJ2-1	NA	TGTGCCAGCAGCCCCCAACGACTAGCGGGGGTGGATGAGCAGTTCTTC	CASSPQRLAGVDEQFF
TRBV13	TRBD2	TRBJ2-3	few	TGTGCCAGCAGCTCGACTAGCGGGAGTACAGATACGCAGTATTTT	CASSSTSGSTDTQYF
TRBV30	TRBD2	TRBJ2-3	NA	TGTGCCTGGAGTGAGTGGGGACTAGCGGACACAGATACGCAGTATTTT	CAWSEWGLADTDTQYF
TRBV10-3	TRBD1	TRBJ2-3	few	TGTGCCATCAGTGGGACAGGGGGTCCAGATACGCAGTATTTT	CAISGTGGPDTQYF
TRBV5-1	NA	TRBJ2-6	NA	TGCGCCAGCAGCCCAGGCCTGGGGAATGGGGCCAACGTCCTGACTTTC	CASSPGLGNGANVLTF
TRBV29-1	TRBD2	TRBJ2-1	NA	TGCAGCGTTGAGACTAGCTTCTCCTACAATGAGCAGTTCTTC	CSVETSFSYNEQFF
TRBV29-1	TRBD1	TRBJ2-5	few	TGCAGCGTTGAATCCGGACAGGGAGACTTC	CSVESGQGDF
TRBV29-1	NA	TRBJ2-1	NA	TGCAGCGCCCGTCGGGGACCCTACAATGAGCAGTTCTTC	CSARRGPYNEQFF
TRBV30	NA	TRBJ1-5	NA	TGTGCCTGGAGCCCCCGAGTCAATCAGCCCCAGCATTTT	CAWSPRVNQPQHF
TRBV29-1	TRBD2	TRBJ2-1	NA	TGCAGACGTAAGGGGACTAGCGGCCGGGGTGAGCAGTTCTTC	CRRKGTSGRGEQFF
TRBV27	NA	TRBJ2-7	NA	TGTGCCACTCTCCCTGAAAGGGGGAGGGGCTCCTACGAGCAGTACTTC	CATLPERGRGSYEQYF
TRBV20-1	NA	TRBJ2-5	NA	TGCAGTGCTCCGGTGGCAGAGACCCAGTACTTC	CSAPVAETQYF
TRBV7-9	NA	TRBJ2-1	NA	TGTGCCAGCAGCTTAGTAGGACAGCCTGTGCAGTTCTTC	CASSLVGQPVQFF
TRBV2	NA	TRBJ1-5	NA	TGTGCCAGCAGGGACGGTTCCAACCTTTATAGCAATCAGCCCCAGCATTTT	CASRDGSNLYSNQPQHF
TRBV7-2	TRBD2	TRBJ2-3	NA	TGTGCCAGCAGCACCTGGGAGGGCCGAACAGATACGCAGTATTTT	CASSTWEGRTDTQYF
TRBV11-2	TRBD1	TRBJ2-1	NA	TGTGCCAGCAGCTTAGCGACAGGGAAACCTTACAATGAGCAGTTCTTC	CASSLATGKPYNEQFF
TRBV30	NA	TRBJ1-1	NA	TGTGCCTGGAGGCTGGGTGCGAACACTGAAGCTTTCTTT	CAWRLGANTEAFF
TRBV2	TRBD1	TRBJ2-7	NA	TGTGCCAGCAGGACAGGGGCCACCTACGAGCAGTACTTC	CASRTGATYEQYF
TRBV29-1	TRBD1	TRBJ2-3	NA	TGCAGCGTTGAATGGACAGGGGGCTTTGCAGATACGCAGTATTTT	CSVEWTGGFADTQYF
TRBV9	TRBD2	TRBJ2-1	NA	TGTGCCAGCAGCGTAGTCGGCGGGAGCTACAATGAGCAGTTCTTC	CASSVVGGSYNEQFF
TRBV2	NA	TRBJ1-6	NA	TGTGCCAGCAGTGCACAGATGGATTCACCCCTCCACTTT	CASSAQMDSPLHF
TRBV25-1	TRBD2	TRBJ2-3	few	TGTGCCAGCAGTCTAGCGGGGGGCACAGATACGCAGTATTTT	CASSLAGGTDTQYF
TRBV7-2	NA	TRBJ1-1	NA	TGTGCCAGCAGAGGGGACCTACTCACTGAAGCTTTCTTT	CASRGDLLTEAFF
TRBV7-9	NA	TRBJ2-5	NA	TGTGCCAGCAGCCCCTCAGGGGTGAGGCAAGAGACCCAGTACTTC	CASSPSGVRQETQYF
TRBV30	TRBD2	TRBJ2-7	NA	TGTGCCTGGAGTGGGACTAGCGTCGACGAGCAGTACTTC	CAWSGTSVDEQYF
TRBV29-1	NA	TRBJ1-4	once	TGCAGCGCCCTTGGCGGGGAAGGCGAAAAACTGTTTTTT	CSALGGEGEKLFF
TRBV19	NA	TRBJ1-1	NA	TGTGCCAGTAGTATTGTTCCAGGAGTAGGGACTGAAGCTTTCTTT	CASSIVPGVGTEAFF
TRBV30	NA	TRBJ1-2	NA	TGTGCCTGGGTCGGGACAACCCGAGGGACCTATGGCTACACCTTC	CAWVGTTRGTYGYTF
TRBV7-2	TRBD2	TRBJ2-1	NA	TGTGCCAGCAGCTTTGTTGGACTAGCGGGAGGGCCCAATGAGCAGTTCTTC	CASSFVGLAGGPNEQFF
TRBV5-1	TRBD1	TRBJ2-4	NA	TGCGCCAGCAGCTTGGGACAGGGAGAGTATCAGTACTTC	CASSLGQGEYQYF
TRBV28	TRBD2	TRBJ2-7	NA	TGTGCCACTCGATCGGCGGGAGGGCCTATATACGAGCAGTACTTC	CATRSAGGPIYEQYF
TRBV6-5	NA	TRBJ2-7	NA	TGTGCCAGCAGTTACTCGATAGGCGAGCAGTACTTC	CASSYSIGEQYF
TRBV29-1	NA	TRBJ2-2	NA	TGCAGCGTTGAAGAGGTTCGGAACACCGGGGAGCTGTTTTTT	CSVEEVRNTGELFF
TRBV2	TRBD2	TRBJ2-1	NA	TGTGCCAGTCGAGCGGGGGCGCGAGACAATGAGCAGTTCTTC	CASRAGARDNEQFF
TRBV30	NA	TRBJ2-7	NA	TGTGCCTGGAGTAGTTATTACGAGCAGTACTTC	CAWSSYYEQYF
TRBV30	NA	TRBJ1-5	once	TGTGCCTGGAGTGTGGGGCAGCTTAGCAATCAGCCCCAGCATTTT	CAWSVGQLSNQPQHF
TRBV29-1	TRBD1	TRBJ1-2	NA	TGCAGCGTGCCGGGACAGGAACGCTATGGCTACACCTTC	CSVPGQERYGYTF
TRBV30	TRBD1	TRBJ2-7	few	TGTGCCTGGAGTGCACCTTGGGACAGGGTATCCTACGAGCAGTACTTC	CAWSAPWDRVSYEQYF
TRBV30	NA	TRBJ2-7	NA	TGTGCCTGGACAGCGGCTTACCCCTCCTACGAGCAGTACTTC	CAWTAAYPSYEQYF
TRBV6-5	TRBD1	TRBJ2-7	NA	TGTGCCAGCAGCCGACAGGGCTACGAGCAGTACTTC	CASSRQGYEQYF
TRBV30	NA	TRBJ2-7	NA	TGTGCCTGGAGGCTCCGGGACTACGAGCAGTACTTC	CAWRLRDYEQYF
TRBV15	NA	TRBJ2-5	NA	TGTGCCACCAGCAGACCGTATGAGACCCAGTACTTC	CATSRPYETQYF
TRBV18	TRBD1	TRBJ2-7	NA	TGTGCCAGCTCACCTAGCACAGGGGCACCCTACGAGCAGTACTTC	CASSPSTGAPYEQYF
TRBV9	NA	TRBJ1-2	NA	TGTGCCAGCACCCTGGGGGGTGAGAGCTATGGCTACACCTTC	CASTLGGESYGYTF
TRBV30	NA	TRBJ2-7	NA	TGTGCCTGGACCCGGAAGGCTCCCTACGAGCAGTACTTC	CAWTRKAPYEQYF
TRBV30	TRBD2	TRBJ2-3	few	TGTGCCTGGAGTCGCCTTAGCGGGAGGGCAGATACGCAGTATTTT	CAWSRLSGRADTQYF